This TCR beta chain was found in a study of identical twins. Study results and limitations: The degree of excess twin sharing was weaker in beta out-of-frame sequences.

MiXCR, run by TCRdb on the 5' RACE reads, gives a single entry per CDR3 protein. Of 200,000 to 300,000 distinct CDR3 sequences listed, over 9.5% were seen once; the top ten hold about 9%. Of note for this clonotype: The target antigen is unknown.

J lost 2 bases, V lost 0 bases, and 10 bases had no gene match. The length of the CDR3 is 19 residues. From germline, CDR1 is MNHEY and CDR2 SVGAGI. Material for sequencing was memory T cells sorted from blood. The chain carries TRBV6-5 and TRBJ2-7; 13 bases are a match to TRBD2. The origin of this receptor is a man in his fifties in good health. The CDR3 loop reads CASSYSMGLAGYPPYEQYF. The DNA for the CDR3 is TGTGCCAGCAGTTACTCGATGGGACTAGCGGGGTACCCCCCCTACGAGCAGTACTTC.